The 20 T cell receptor beta chains given below trace back to one sample, sequenced in a study of vaccination and CD4 T cells after COVID-19. Once obtained from cultured CD4+ T cells, the DNA was sequenced using the Oncomine TCR Beta short-read assay. MiXCR, run by TCRdb on the PCR reads, gives a single entry per CDR3 protein. The table includes roughly 11,000 distinct CDR3 sequences, about two thirds detected once. Treatment: approximately nine-day PBMC culture with coronavirus spike peptide pools or control peptides (ViraFEST assay). Antigens of these TCRs are unknown. Material: CD4+ T cells from blood, cultured in vitro. These receptor sequences come from a human donor who had recovered from COVID-19.

The V and J genes are TRBV15 and TRBJ1-2; a possible D gene is TRBD1 (5 bases). V was trimmed by 0 bases and J by 3 bases, leaving 8 bases between them. Germline CDR1 is LNHNV and CDR2 is YYDKDF (reference sequence). This CDR3 has 14 amino acids. The chain's CDR3 is CATSREEGHYGYTF. DNA for the CDR3: TGTGCCACCAGCAGAGAGGAGGGGCACTATGGCTACACCTTC.

The chain combines TRBV19 with TRBJ2-7; the match to TRBD2 covers 7 bases. Germline V gene data show CDR1 as LNHDA and CDR2 as SQIVND (reference sequence). The CDR3 is made up of 14 amino acids. Losses at the gene ends were 7 bases for V and 6 bases for J; bases not matched to a gene: 12. The CDR3 bases are TGTGCCAGTAAACCGGGACTATCTTCCCTCGAGCAGTACTTC. This gives the protein CASKPGLSSLEQYF.

This sequence joins TRBV20-1 and TRBJ1-3, with 7 bases aligning to TRBD1. The germline V gene has CDR1 DFQATT and CDR2 SNEGSKA (reference sequence). The CDR3 length is 18 residues. Germline trimming cut 5 bases from V and 5 bases from J; bases unmatched to any gene: 21. The CDR3 DNA follows: TGCAGTGCTCTAAACAGGGGTTCCGGATCAGCCATGAGAAACACCATATATTTT. This encodes CSALNRGSGSAMRNTIYF.

This clonotype was seen a handful of times. The chain recombines TRBV20-1 with TRBJ1-5, with D tentatively TRBD1 (5 bases). This CDR3 spans 14 amino acids. The V end lost 3 bases, the J end lost 3 bases, and 12 bases lay between the germline ends. Germline loops: CDR1 DFQATT, CDR2 SNEGSKA (reference sequence). The CDR3 protein is CSASGGFFNQPQHF. The DNA of the CDR3 is TGCAGTGCTAGTGGGGGGTTCTTCAATCAGCCCCAGCATTTT.

The chain links TRBV2 to TRBJ2-3; TRBD2 aligns across 8 bases. Germline V gene lookup returns CDR1 SNHLY and CDR2 FYNNEI. The V and J ends lost 6 bases and 3 bases, in that order; junction bases with no gene match: 5. This CDR3 is 14 amino acids long. Written as DNA, the CDR3 is TGTGCCAGCAGGCTCGGGGGGGGTACAGATACGCAGTATTTT. Residues: CASRLGGGTDTQYF.

The gene calls are TRBV12-5 and TRBJ2-3; D may be TRBD2 (5 bases). Germline CDR1 reads LGHNT; CDR2 reads FRNRAP. The CDR3 runs to 13 residues. With 8 bases removed from V and 4 bases from J, the gap between germline ends came to 13 bases. Here the CDR3 reads CASFRGRPDTQYF. The CDR3 DNA reads TGTGCTAGTTTCCGCGGGCGTCCAGATACGCAGTATTTT.

The gene calls are TRBV27 and TRBJ1-2; TRBD1 matches at 9 bases. Germline V lookup: CDR1 MNHEY, CDR2 SMNVEV (reference sequence). J gave up 2 bases and V 5 bases, and 6 bases lay outside the gene matches. This CDR3 has 15 residues. This CDR3 reads CASSKKTGGNYGYTF. CDR3 coding DNA: TGTGCCAGCAGTAAAAAGACAGGGGGAAACTATGGCTACACCTTC.

The rearrangement uses TRBV5-1 and TRBJ2-7; 11 positions match TRBD1. CDR3 length: 15 amino acids. In germline, CDR1 is SGHRS, CDR2 YFSETQ. V lost 4 bases and J lost 1; bases outside the gene matches: 4. The CDR3 sequence: CASSLRDRGSYEQYF. CDR3 DNA sequence: TGCGCCAGCAGCCTCCGGGACAGGGGGTCCTACGAGCAGTACTTC. Filled out from reference TRBV5-1 and TRBJ2-7, the complete variable domain reads KAGVTQTPRYLIKTRGQQVTLSCSPISGHRSVSWYQQTPGQGLQFLFEYFSETQRNKGNFPGRFSGRQFSNSRSEMNVSTLELGDSALYLCASSLRDRGSYEQYFGPGTRLTVT.

This clonotype was counted between two and nine times. V is TRBV12-3 or TRBV12-4 and J is TRBJ2-7; D call uncertain. V lost 6 bases and J 5 bases, leaving 11 bases between the germline ends. The CDR3 loop spans 12 amino acids. CDR3 sequence (DNA): TGTGCCAGCAGCGCTATCGGCAACGAGCAGTACTTC. Amino acid sequence: CASSAIGNEQYF.

J is TRBJ1-1 and V is TRBV18; unclear D gene. CDR3 size: 15 residues. CDR1 and CDR2 from the germline V gene are KGHSH and LQKENI. Trimming took 5 bases from V and 1 from J, leaving 14 bases between them. The CDR3 is CASSTQEVRNTEAFF. As DNA, the CDR3 is TGTGCCAGCTCAACGCAAGAAGTTAGGAACACTGAAGCTTTCTTT.

This clonotype appeared a few times. The rearrangement links TRBV2 to TRBJ2-3; 8 nucleotides match TRBD1. After removal of 8 bases from V and 4 bases from J, the junction contained 5 bases not matched to a gene. Germline CDR1 SNHLY, CDR2 FYNNEI. CDR3 length: 13 amino acids. The CDR3 reads CASGQGGADTQYF. The CDR3 coding sequence is TGTGCCAGCGGACAGGGCGGAGCAGATACGCAGTATTTT.

The rearrangement links TRBV11-3 to TRBJ2-7; D remains unclear. The CDR3 has 13 residues. With 5 bases removed from V and 4 bases from J, the gap between germline ends came to 12 bases. Germline V gene lookup returns CDR1 SGHNT and CDR2 YENEEA. CDR3 residues: CASSRITPYEQYF. CDR3 DNA sequence: TGTGCCAGCAGCCGTATAACACCTTACGAGCAGTACTTC.

The chain joins TRBV6-2 or TRBV6-3 to TRBJ2-1; 13 bases are a match to TRBD2. Germline CDR1 MNHEY, CDR2 SVGEGT. CDR3 length: 14 amino acids. Trimming cost V 6 bases and J 6 bases; bases outside gene matches: 2. This chain's CDR3 is CASRRTSGSNEQFF. CDR3 bases: TGTGCCAGCAGGAGGACTAGCGGGAGCAATGAGCAGTTCTTC.

The J gene is TRBJ1-1, the V gene TRBV6-2 or TRBV6-3, with D possibly matching TRBD1 (6 bases). This CDR3 comprises 16 residues. Germline CDR1 MNHEY, CDR2 SVGEGT. V was trimmed by 4 bases and J by 0 bases, leaving 15 bases between them. The CDR3 region has the DNA TGTGCCAGCAGTTTCCCGTACAGGGTTATGAACACTGAAGCTTTCTTT. It yields the protein CASSFPYRVMNTEAFF.

This clonotype was seen only a few times. The chain couples TRBV20-1 to TRBJ2-3; perhaps TRBD1 as D (6 bases). Between the trimmed V and J ends, which lost 8 bases and 3 bases, there was a span of 21 bases. The CDR3 runs to 15 residues. CDR1 and CDR2 (germline): DFQATT, SNEGSKA (reference sequence). The CDR3 is CSPHKPGHHTDTQYF. For the CDR3, the DNA is TGCAGTCCGCATAAACCGGGACACCATACAGATACGCAGTATTTT.

The rearrangement joins TRBV28 to TRBJ1-6; tentative D call: TRBD1 (5 bases). CDR1 and CDR2 from the germline V gene are MDHEN and SYDVKM. V lost 6 bases to trimming and J lost 10 bases, with 16 bases between them. The CDR3 has 14 residues. The CDR3 reads CASSSTGLPSPLHF. The CDR3, as DNA: TGTGCCAGCAGCTCTACAGGCCTTCCCTCACCCCTCCACTTT.

The rearrangement links TRBV6-1 to TRBJ2-3; no firm D call. Trimming took off 8 bases at V and 1 base at J, with 16 bases between the two ends. The CDR3 runs to 15 residues. CDR1 is MNHNS and CDR2 is SASEGT in the germline V gene. The CDR3 region is CASRTEGRGTDTQYF. CDR3 DNA: TGTGCCAGCCGAACCGAAGGAAGAGGCACAGATACGCAGTATTTT.

V gene TRBV25-1 combines with J gene TRBJ1-1, with TRBD1 identical over 9 bases. From germline, CDR1 is MGHDK and CDR2 SYGVNS. The ends lost 0 bases at V and 3 bases at J; junction bases unmatched: 5. The length of the CDR3 is 16 residues. Written as DNA, the CDR3 is TGTGCCAGCAGTGAATACGTGACAGGGGGTGACACTGAAGCTTTCTTT. Protein: CASSEYVTGGDTEAFF.

V is TRBV19 and J is TRBJ2-3; perhaps TRBD1 as D (7 bases). The V gene lost 3 bases and the J gene lost 8 bases, with 24 bases spanning the gap. The CDR3 covers 17 residues. Germline-derived CDR1 and CDR2 are LNHDA and SQIVND (reference sequence). The CDR3 nucleotides are TGTGCCAGTAGTATTCACAGGGGCCGATCCGGGGGAGGTACGCAGTATTTT. Amino acids: CASSIHRGRSGGGTQYF.

The J gene is TRBJ1-1, the V gene TRBV2, with 7 positions matching TRBD1. Germline loops: CDR1 SNHLY, CDR2 FYNNEI. V trimming: 6 bases; J trimming: 0 bases; junction bases outside the gene matches: 7. The CDR3 is 15 amino acids. CDR3: CASSQSGQMNTEAFF. The CDR3 nucleotides are TGTGCCAGCAGCCAATCGGGACAGATGAACACTGAAGCTTTCTTT.